The 2 T cell receptor beta chains presented below share a single source sample, sequenced in a study of type 1 regulatory T cells. TCRdb itself ran the reads through MiXCR, one entry per CDR3 protein. In the table there are 80,000 to 100,000 distinct CDR3 sequences, about a third of which are singletons. Sequenced: CD4+ T cells, either the whole sample or a sorted fraction (not recorded which). These receptors all come from a human donor in good health.

The V call is TRBV6-1, the J call TRBJ1-3, with 8 bases aligning to TRBD1. After removal of 6 bases from V and 4 bases from J, the junction contained 17 bases not matched to a gene. The CDR3 runs 18 residues. The germline CDR1 and CDR2 sequences are MNHNS and SASEGT. The CDR3 DNA is TGTGCCAGCAGATCCGCACCCGCTCAGGGGGCCGGGGGAAACACCATATATTTT. Protein sequence: CASRSAPAQGAGGNTIYF.

The rearrangement links TRBV6-6 to TRBJ1-1; a possible D gene is TRBD1 (6 bases). Per germline, CDR1 MNHNY and CDR2 SVGAGI (reference sequence). The CDR3 extends over 14 amino acids. The V end lost 5 bases, the J end lost 4 bases, and 14 bases lay between the germline ends. Here the CDR3 DNA reads TGTGCCAGCAGTGATAGGGGGGGGGGCACTGAAGCTTTCTTT. It is translated as CASSDRGGGTEAFF.